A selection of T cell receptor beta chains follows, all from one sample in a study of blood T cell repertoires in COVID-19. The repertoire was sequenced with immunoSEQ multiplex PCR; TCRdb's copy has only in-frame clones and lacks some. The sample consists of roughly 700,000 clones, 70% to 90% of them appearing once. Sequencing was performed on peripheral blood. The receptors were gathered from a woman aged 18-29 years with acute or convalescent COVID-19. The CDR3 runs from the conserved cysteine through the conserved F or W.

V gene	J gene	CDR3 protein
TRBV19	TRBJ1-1	CASKWTGNTEAFF
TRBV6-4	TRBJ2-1	CASSDTDRGQMGQFF
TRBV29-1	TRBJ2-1	CSVGQGGYNEQFF
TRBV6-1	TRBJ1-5	CASSRTSHSNQPQHF
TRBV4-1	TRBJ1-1	CASSLTVNTEAFF
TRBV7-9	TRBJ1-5	CASSLYPNQPQHF
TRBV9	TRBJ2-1	CASSPAGGSYNEQFF
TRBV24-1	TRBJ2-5	CATSEMDRGRIGETQYF
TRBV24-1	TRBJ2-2	CATSEAGTNTGELFF
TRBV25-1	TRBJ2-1	CASSPGQGYNEQFF